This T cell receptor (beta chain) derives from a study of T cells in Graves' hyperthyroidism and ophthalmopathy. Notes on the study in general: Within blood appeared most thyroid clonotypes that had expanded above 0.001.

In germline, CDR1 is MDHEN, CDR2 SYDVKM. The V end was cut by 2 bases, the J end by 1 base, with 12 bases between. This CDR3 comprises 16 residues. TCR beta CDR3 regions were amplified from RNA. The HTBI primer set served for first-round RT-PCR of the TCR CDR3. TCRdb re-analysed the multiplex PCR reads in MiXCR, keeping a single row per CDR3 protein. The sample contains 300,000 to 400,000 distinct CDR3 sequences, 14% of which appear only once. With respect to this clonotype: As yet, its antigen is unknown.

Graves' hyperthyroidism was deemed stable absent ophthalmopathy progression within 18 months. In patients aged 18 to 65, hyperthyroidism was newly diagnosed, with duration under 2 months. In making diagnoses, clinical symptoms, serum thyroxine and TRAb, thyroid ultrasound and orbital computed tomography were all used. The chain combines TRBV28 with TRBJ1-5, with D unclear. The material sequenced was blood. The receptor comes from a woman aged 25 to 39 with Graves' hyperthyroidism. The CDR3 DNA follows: TGTGCCAGCAGTTTAGAAGGAGTCATGAGCAATCAGCCCCAGCATTTT. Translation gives CASSLEGVMSNQPQHF.